This record looks at one T cell receptor beta chain sequence and its context. Authors' data handling: It was from reference gene primer amplification that nucleated cell counts were estimated. Using immunoSEQ multiplex PCR, the repertoire was profiled, and TCRdb retains in-frame clones only, with some absent. The V and J calls and clone size are taken from that table; D and trimming were inferred from the DNA. The data contain 240,000 or so clones, over 80% of them seen just once; the ten biggest clones take up roughly 0.95%. These data are taken from a study of blood T cell repertoires in COVID-19. This clonotype was obtained from a man between 50 and 59 years old who had been exposed to COVID-19. Material for sequencing was PBMCs or T cells enriched from blood (not recorded which).

The CDR3 reads CASSLLSESNYGYTF. CDR3 DNA: TGTGCCAGCAGCTTACTGAGCGAATCTAACTATGGCTACACCTTC. The chain has TRBV7-9 and TRBJ1-2, with unresolved D. Trimming took off 2 bases at V and 0 bases at J, with 10 bases between the two ends. CDR3 size: 15 residues. Germline V gene data show CDR1 as SEHNR and CDR2 as FQNEAQ (reference sequence).